This passage covers 23 T cell receptor beta chains from one sample sequenced in a study of graft-versus-host responses after intestinal transplantation. Here immunoSEQ multiplex PCR was the method, and the copy in TCRdb shows in-frame clones only, minus some. Altogether 12,000 to 15,000 clones are present, around 40% being singletons, with the ten largest covering approximately 1%. The starting material was alloreactive CD4+ T cells from a mixed lymphocyte reaction culture, obtained before intestinal transplant. Indicated subset: CFSE-low proliferating T cells sorted from roughly 6-day pre-transplant mixed lymphocyte reaction (GvH or HvG direction). These receptors originate from a human patient who received an intestinal transplant.

V and J are TRBV5-1 and TRBJ2-5, with a tentative D call TRBD2 (6 bases). The V and J ends lost 1 base and 5 bases respectively, with 12 bases between them. This CDR3 comprises 14 residues. The germline V gene has CDR1 SGHRS and CDR2 YFSETQ. DNA for the CDR3: TGCGCCAGCAGCTTGAGGGCAGGGAGGGAGACCCAGTACTTC. This gives the protein CASSLRAGRETQYF.

V gene TRBV6-1 combines with J gene TRBJ1-2; D perhaps matches TRBD1 (5 bases). This CDR3 comprises 16 residues. The germline V gene encodes CDR1 MNHNS and CDR2 SASEGT. The V gene lost 4 bases and the J gene lost 8 bases, with 23 bases spanning the gap. The CDR3 region has the DNA TGTGCCAGCAGTGCACACGGCCAGCCCAGGGAATTCGGCTACACCTTC. Its protein product is CASSAHGQPREFGYTF.

This clone occurred a few times. The CDR3 coding sequence is TGTGCCAGCAGTGAGTCGAGGGGGGCCAAAAACATTCAGTACTTC. Amino acid sequence: CASSESRGAKNIQYF. The chain carries TRBV6-6 and TRBJ2-4; TRBD1 is a possible D gene (6 bases). CDR1 and CDR2 (germline): MNHNY, SVGAGI (reference sequence). V lost 5 bases and J lost 1, with 12 bases in between. The CDR3 extends over 15 amino acids.

V is TRBV18 and J is TRBJ2-6; TRBD1 might be the D (6 bases). Germline V gene sequence: CDR1 KGHSH, CDR2 LQKENI. The CDR3 runs to 16 residues. With 4 bases removed from V and 4 bases from J, the gap between germline ends came to 14 bases. The chain's CDR3 is CASSLLTGHGANVLTF. The DNA for the CDR3 is TGTGCCAGCTCACTACTCACAGGGCACGGGGCCAACGTCCTGACTTTC. The whole variable domain, remainder taken from reference TRBV18 and TRBJ2-6, is NAGVMQNPRHLVRRRGQEARLRCSPMKGHSHVYWYRQLPEEGLKFMVYLQKENIIDESGMPKERFSAEFPKEGPSILRIQQVVRGDSAAYFCASSLLTGHGANVLTFGAGSRLTVL.

The rearrangement links TRBV5-5 to TRBJ2-5; maybe TRBD2 (5 bases). Germline assignment: CDR1 SGHKS and CDR2 YYEKEE (reference sequence). The V gene lost 4 bases and the J gene lost 5 bases, with 9 bases spanning the gap. The CDR3 runs to 12 residues. The CDR3 here is CASSQPGETQYF. Written as DNA, the CDR3 is TGTGCCAGCAGCCAACCGGGGGAGACCCAGTACTTC.

The chain couples TRBV10-3 to TRBJ1-1; possible D gene TRBD1, 6 bases. The CDR3 runs 17 residues. V dropped 2 bases and J dropped 0 bases, with 16 bases sitting between them. CDR1 and CDR2 from the germline V gene are ENHRY and SYGVKD. The CDR3, as DNA: TGTGCCATCAGTGAGCGGCAGGGGAAGGGCATGAACACTGAAGCTTTCTTT. Protein: CAISERQGKGMNTEAFF.

The chain recombines TRBV30 with TRBJ1-4, with D possibly being TRBD1 (5 bases). Per the germline V gene, CDR1 is GTSNPN and CDR2 is SVGIG (reference sequence). Deletions cut 4 bases from V and 5 bases from J, with 8 bases between. The CDR3 is made up of 12 amino acids. Here the CDR3 DNA reads TGTGCCTGGATGGGGGGGAATGAAAAACTGTTTTTT. Translating it yields CAWMGGNEKLFF. Drawing the rest from reference TRBV30 and TRBJ1-4, the complete variable domain is SQTIHQWPATLVQPVGSPLSLECTVEGTSNPNLYWYRQAAGRGLQLLFYSVGIGQISSEVPQNLSASRPQDRQFILSSKKLLLSDSGFYLCAWMGGNEKLFFGSGTQLSVL.

This clone has only a few counts. J is TRBJ2-3 and V is TRBV7-2; 7 positions agree with TRBD2. J lost 3 bases, V lost 1 base, and 13 bases had no gene match. This CDR3 has 18 amino acids. The germline V gene encodes CDR1 SGHTA and CDR2 FQGNSA. The chain's CDR3 is CASSLGPLGGRGTDTQYF. DNA of the CDR3: TGTGCCAGCAGCTTAGGGCCCCTGGGGGGGAGAGGGACAGATACGCAGTATTTT.

The CDR3 is CASSLGTGGNNQPQHF. The CDR3 DNA is TGCGCCAGCAGCTTGGGGACAGGGGGCAACAATCAGCCCCAGCATTTT. The rearrangement joins TRBV5-1 to TRBJ1-5; 11 bases are shared with TRBD1. Germline trimming cut 0 bases from V and 3 bases from J; bases unmatched to any gene: 2. Germline V gene data show CDR1 as SGHRS and CDR2 as YFSETQ. The CDR3 sequence is 16 residues long.

A few counts support this clone. The chain couples TRBV27 to TRBJ1-1; 7 nucleotides align to TRBD1. The CDR3 loop spans 17 amino acids. V dropped 4 bases and J dropped 1; count of bases not matched to a gene: 12. Per germline, CDR1 MNHEY and CDR2 SMNVEV (reference sequence). CDR3 coding DNA: TGTGCCAGCAGTTACTCGATCCGACAGGGTAAGAACACTGAAGCTTTCTTT. This sequence encodes CASSYSIRQGKNTEAFF.

The genes are TRBV4-3 and TRBJ2-3; perhaps TRBD1 as D (5 bases). Germline-derived CDR1 and CDR2 are LGHNA and YSLEER. This CDR3 is 16 amino acids long. The V end was cut by 1 base, the J end by 3 bases, with 14 bases between. CDR3 nucleotides: TGCGCCAGCAGCCAAGTTAGGCTAGGGGTAACAGATACGCAGTATTTT. This translates into CASSQVRLGVTDTQYF.

The chain joins TRBV7-2 to TRBJ2-1; TRBD2 might be the D (6 bases). With 7 bases removed from V and 2 bases from J, the gap between germline ends came to 18 bases. From germline, CDR1 is SGHTA and CDR2 FQGNSA. The CDR3 contains 16 residues. CDR3 coding DNA: TGTGCCAGCACCTACGAGGGAGGAAGGACCTACAATGAGCAGTTCTTC. Translating it yields CASTYEGGRTYNEQFF.

By proportion, this clone is medium-sized. The J gene is TRBJ1-4, the V gene TRBV5-1; 9 bases line up with TRBD1. With V trimmed by 2 bases and J by 5 bases, 4 bases remained unmatched. The CDR3 has 15 residues. The germline V gene encodes CDR1 SGHRS and CDR2 YFSETQ. As DNA, the CDR3 is TGCGCCAGCAGCTTACACGGGACAGGGAATGAAAAACTGTTTTTT. It specifies CASSLHGTGNEKLFF.

This clone was found once. V gene TRBV7-9 combines with J gene TRBJ1-6, with TRBD1 identical over 7 bases. The CDR3 has 14 residues. V lost 4 bases and J lost 6; bases outside the gene matches: 3. Looked up from germline, CDR1 is SEHNR and CDR2 is FQNEAQ (reference sequence). This CDR3 reads CASSWTGRNSPLHF. CDR3 coding DNA: TGTGCCAGCAGCTGGACAGGCCGTAATTCACCCCTCCACTTT.

The rearrangement joins TRBV7-9 to TRBJ1-5; the D is unclear. V dropped 3 bases and J dropped 0 bases, with 6 bases sitting between them. Per germline, CDR1 SEHNR and CDR2 FQNEAQ (reference sequence). This CDR3 has 14 residues. Written as DNA, the CDR3 is TGTGCCAGCAGCTTGGTCGGTAGCAATCAGCCCCAGCATTTT. Its protein product is CASSLVGSNQPQHF. The variable domain in full, completed from reference TRBV7-9 and TRBJ1-5, reads DTGVSQNPRHKITKRGQNVTFRCDPISEHNRLYWYRQTLGQGPEFLTYFQNEAQLEKSRLLSDRFSAERPKGSFSTLEIQRTEQGDSAMYLCASSLVGSNQPQHFGDGTRLSIL.

This clone was seen a handful of times. The DNA of the CDR3 is TGTGCCAGCAGCTTAGGAGCGGGGTTTGAAAAACTGTTTTTT. Translated: CASSLGAGFEKLFF. The V call is TRBV11-2, the J call TRBJ1-4, with D hard to call. The germline V gene encodes CDR1 SGHAT and CDR2 FQNNGV. Deletions cut 1 base from V and 7 bases from J, with 10 bases between. This CDR3 is 14 amino acids long.

This clone was picked up a small number of times. DNA of the CDR3: TGTGCCAGTACTGACAGGCCTTATGGCTACACCTTC. Translating gives CASTDRPYGYTF. The chain recombines TRBV19 with TRBJ1-2; D may be TRBD1 (6 bases). The V and J ends lost 7 bases and 5 bases respectively, with 11 bases between them. Germline CDR1 is LNHDA and CDR2 is SQIVND (reference sequence). CDR3 length: 12 residues. The full variable domain, completed using reference TRBV19 and TRBJ1-2, is DGGITQSPKYLFRKEGQNVTLSCEQNLNHDAMYWYRQDPGQGLRLIYYSQIVNDFQKGDIAEGYSVSREKKESFPLTVTSAQKNPTAFYLCASTDRPYGYTFGSGTRLTVV.

V is TRBV5-1 and J is TRBJ1-4, with TRBD1 matching 7 bases. Unmatched junction bases numbered 7, after V lost 4 bases and J lost 4 bases. The germline gives CDR1 SGHRS, CDR2 YFSETQ. This CDR3 has 15 amino acids. The CDR3 protein is CASSVQGQHNEKLFF. CDR3 DNA sequence: TGCGCCAGCAGCGTACAGGGACAGCATAATGAAAAACTGTTTTTT.

CDR3 bases: TGTGCCAGTAGTATGGAACAGGGAAAGATCTCTGGGGCCAACGTCCTGACTTTC. It encodes CASSMEQGKISGANVLTF. V usage is TRBV19 and J usage is TRBJ2-6, with D perhaps matching TRBD1 (6 bases). V lost 3 bases, J lost 0 bases, and 15 bases lay in between. This CDR3 spans 18 amino acids. Germline-derived CDR1 and CDR2 are LNHDA and SQIVND (reference sequence).

This clone has just a few counts. The chain joins TRBV4-3 to TRBJ2-4; the D gene is possibly TRBD2 (7 bases). V lost 0 bases and J 6 bases, leaving 18 bases between the germline ends. Germline V gene data show CDR1 as LGHNA and CDR2 as YSLEER. There are 17 residues in the CDR3. CDR3 loop: CASSQDWGGAGGNIQYF. CDR3 DNA: TGCGCCAGCAGCCAAGATTGGGGGGGCGCGGGTGGAAACATTCAGTACTTC.

This clone was seen more than once but under ten times. The J gene is TRBJ1-2, the V gene TRBV9; tentative D call: TRBD1 (6 bases). The CDR3 runs to 16 residues. The germline V gene encodes CDR1 SGDLS and CDR2 YYNGEE. V was cut by 4 bases and J by 4 bases, with 20 bases left in between. The chain's CDR3 is CASSKLQGYTSYGYTF. CDR3 in DNA: TGTGCCAGCAGCAAACTACAGGGTTACACTTCCTATGGCTACACCTTC.

This clone was seen a few times. V gene TRBV7-2 combines with J gene TRBJ2-5; 11 nucleotides match TRBD1. The CDR3 loop spans 16 amino acids. Trimming at V came to 5 bases and at J to 3 bases, leaving 8 bases not matched to a gene. The germline CDR1 and CDR2 sequences are SGHTA and FQGNSA. This CDR3 reads CASSPWTGGGKETQYF. CDR3 nucleotide sequence: TGTGCCAGCAGCCCCTGGACAGGGGGCGGGAAAGAGACCCAGTACTTC.

This rearrangement joins TRBV27 to TRBJ1-1; perhaps TRBD1 as D (5 bases). Germline V gives CDR1 MNHEY, CDR2 SMNVEV (reference sequence). Trimming shortened V by 5 bases and J by 11 bases, and 18 bases separated the two germline ends. The CDR3 extends over 13 amino acids. The CDR3 reads CASSPSGVRAAFF. The CDR3, as DNA: TGTGCCAGCAGTCCCTCGGGGGTCCGGGCCGCTTTCTTT.